This TCR beta chain came from a study of T cells expressing NK-cell markers. Study-wide results and limits: Four donors likewise had their CD3+CD56-NKG2C+ fraction led by these clonotypes.

CDR3 length: 17 residues. CDR1 and CDR2 from the germline V gene are LNHDA and SQIVND (reference sequence). Regarding this clonotype: Its antigen is unidentified.

TCRdb reanalyzed the 5' RACE reads and collapses them to one entry per CDR3 protein, without DNA. Here the sample table reports a few hundred thousand distinct CDR3 sequences. V gene TRBV19 combines with J gene TRBJ2-2; with no DNA, the TCRdb D assignment of TRBD2 cannot be verified. Sequencing input: blood T cells: a sorted CD56 or NKG2C T cell subset, CD4+ or CD8+ T cells, or bulk PBMC T cells (not recorded which). The source of this sequence is a man aged 18 to 30 in good health. CDR3 sequence reads: CASSIGQLVTNTGELFF.